This T cell receptor beta chain came from a study of shared clonotypes between healthy human individuals. The protocol was immunoSEQ multiplex PCR, while the TCRdb copy is restricted to in-frame clones and leaves out a portion. Among under 2.5 million clones, 85% to 95% were seen once, and the ten largest hold approximately 0.41%. This clone has only one observation. The germline V gene has CDR1 SNHLY and CDR2 FYNNEI. The trim removed 10 bases at V and 1 base at J, leaving 5 bases unmatched. This CDR3 comprises 13 residues. This TCR came from a man aged 18 to 30 in good health. Some clones in this sample may be carry-over from other donors' samples. The rearrangement joins TRBV2 to TRBJ2-3, with TRBD1 matching 7 bases. The sample taken for sequencing was naive CD4+ T cells from PBMCs. This sample's subset: CD45RA+ positively selected. CDR3 sequence: CAKSTGGTDTQYF. The CDR3 DNA sequence: TGTGCCAAATCAACAGGGGGCACAGATACGCAGTATTTT.